Listed below are T cell receptor beta chains from one sample, sequenced in a study of T cell responses to AZD1222 COVID-19 vaccine. The protocol was immunoSEQ multiplex PCR, while the TCRdb copy is restricted to in-frame clones and leaves out a portion. The repertoire holds 140,000 or so clones, with over 75% as singletons. Sequencing was performed on peripheral blood, taken 28 days after the second dose of the MenACWY control vaccine. The receptor source for this set is an adult who received the MenACWY meningococcal vaccine as a control. CDR3s include the opening cysteine and the closing phenylalanine or tryptophan. The order of the fields is V gene, clone size, D gene, J gene, CDR3 DNA, CDR3 protein. A D gene is named only where the DNA matches it firmly. Clone size is stated in some rows and not others, as once, few, many or a class when expanded.

TRBV30	.	.	TRBJ1-2	TGTGCCTGGAGGGTTAAAGGAGTGTATGGCTACACCTTC	CAWRVKGVYGYTF
TRBV28	.	.	TRBJ2-7	TGTGCCAGCAGGGACTACTACGAGCAGTACTTC	CASRDYYEQYF
TRBV7-8	.	.	TRBJ1-5	TGTGCCAGCAGCTTACAGGACAGACTGTATCAGCCCCAGCATTTT	CASSLQDRLYQPQHF
TRBV14	.	TRBD1	TRBJ2-7	TGTGCCAGCAGCCCGTTCCGGGACAGGGTCTACGAGCAGTACTTC	CASSPFRDRVYEQYF
TRBV30	once	.	TRBJ2-2	TGTGCCTGGAGTAGGGCAAACACCGGGGAGCTGTTTTTT	CAWSRANTGELFF
TRBV30	once	.	TRBJ1-4	TGTGCCTGGAGTGTACCCCTGGACCTGATGGGGGTGTTTTTT	CAWSVPLDLMGVFF
TRBV15	few	.	TRBJ2-3	TGTGCCACCAGCAGAGGAGGTTTTGGCACAGATACGCAGTATTTT	CATSRGGFGTDTQYF
TRBV27	.	TRBD2	TRBJ2-3	TGTGCCAGCAGTTTTCGGAGCGGGGGCACAGATACGCAGTATTTT	CASSFRSGGTDTQYF
TRBV3-1/TRBV3-2	.	.	TRBJ2-7	TGTGCCAGCAGCCAAAGGGGGTACGAGCAGTACTTC	CASSQRGYEQYF
TRBV6-5	once	.	TRBJ1-2	TGTGCCAGCAGTTACCTCTCAGCTAACTATGGCTACACCTTC	CASSYLSANYGYTF
TRBV25-1	.	TRBD1	TRBJ1-1	TGTGCCAGCAGTGGGAGGGACAGTCGAATCTCTGAAGCTTTCTTT	CASSGRDSRISEAFF
TRBV6-5	.	.	TRBJ2-3	TGTGCCAGCAGTTACGGCTCGCTTACTAGCACAGATACGCAGTATTTT	CASSYGSLTSTDTQYF
TRBV7-3	.	.	TRBJ2-2	TGTGCCAGCAGCTTAACGTCAAACGGGGAGCTGTTTTTT	CASSLTSNGELFF
TRBV11-3	.	.	TRBJ2-7	TGTGCCAGCAGCCTAGGAGGGGGAGGCCTCTCCTACGAGCAGTACTTC	CASSLGGGGLSYEQYF
TRBV7-9	.	.	TRBJ2-3	TGTGCCAGCAGCTTAGCGGGAGATTCAGATACGCAGTATTTT	CASSLAGDSDTQYF
TRBV24-1	.	TRBD1	TRBJ1-3	TGTGCCACCAGTGATACGACAGGGGCCGGAAACACCATATATTTT	CATSDTTGAGNTIYF
TRBV10-3	.	.	TRBJ2-5	TGTGCCATCAGTGAGTCAGGGGGGGTACAAGAGACCCAGTACTTC	CAISESGGVQETQYF
TRBV7-8	.	TRBD2	TRBJ2-2	TGTGCCAGCAGCATGGGACTAGCGGGAGGCCCCGGGGAGCTGTTTTTT	CASSMGLAGGPGELFF
TRBV5-5	.	.	TRBJ2-5	TGTGCCAGCAGCTTGGAAACATACCAAGAGACCCAGTACTTC	CASSLETYQETQYF
TRBV10-2	.	.	TRBJ1-1	TGCGCCAGCAGTGACCCAGTGAACACTGAAGCTTTCTTT	CASSDPVNTEAFF
TRBV6-5	.	.	TRBJ1-2	TGTGCCAGCAGTAATCGTTACATAGGGCAAAGGGGCTACACCTTC	CASSNRYIGQRGYTF
TRBV7-2	.	.	TRBJ1-1	TGTGCCAGCAGTTTTACGAATCAGGGTGGCGCTTTCTTT	CASSFTNQGGAFF
TRBV5-1	.	TRBD1	TRBJ1-1	TGCGCCAGCAGTCGTAGCACAGGGGCCGCGAACACTGAAGCTTTCTTT	CASSRSTGAANTEAFF
TRBV11-3	.	.	TRBJ2-6	TGTGCCAGCACCGCACGAGCTGGGGCCAACGTCCTGACTTTC	CASTARAGANVLTF
TRBV7-9	.	TRBD1	TRBJ1-1	TGTGCCAGCAGCGAGGGATCGGACAGGGGGCTAGAGAACACTGAAGCTTTCTTT	CASSEGSDRGLENTEAFF
TRBV9	.	.	TRBJ1-1	TGTGCCAGCAGCACAACTGGCCCTGAAGCTTTCTTT	CASSTTGPEAFF
TRBV6-1	.	.	TRBJ2-7	TGTGCCAGCAGTGATGGCTCTCAGGACGAGCAGTACTTC	CASSDGSQDEQYF
TRBV5-1	.	TRBD1	TRBJ1-2	TGCGCCAGCAGCCCACAGGGACAGGGGTCCTATGGCTACACCTTC	CASSPQGQGSYGYTF
TRBV2	once	.	TRBJ1-5	TGTGCCAGCAGTGATAGGGCAGGCAATCAGCCCCAGCATTTT	CASSDRAGNQPQHF